This entry lists 15 T cell receptor beta chains sequenced from one sample in a study of CXCR3-negative and CXCR3-positive naive CD8 T cells. Study findings and constraints: A higher hydrophobicity marked the TRB CDR3s of CXCR3-positive naive cells versus CXCR3-negative naive cells.

Their target antigens are unknown. UMI-labeled TRB cDNA libraries were prepared by 5' RACE. TCRdb reanalyzed the 5' RACE reads, giving one entry per CDR3 protein sequence and no DNA. This sample's table has about 120,000 distinct CDR3 sequences. The sequencing input was naive CXCR3+ CD8+ T cells from blood. Subset of the sample: CD45RO-CCR7+CD27+CD95- naive CD8+ T cells expressing CXCR3 (TNR3+). Receptors were obtained from a human donor in good health. Some clones in this sample may be carry-over from other donors' samples.

This chain uses TRBV7-6 with TRBJ2-5; TCRdb names TRBD1, which stays unverified in the absence of DNA. The V gene's germline CDR1 is SGHVS and CDR2 FNYEAQ. There are 18 residues in the CDR3. The CDR3 here is CASSSEGVVQPSKGTQYF.

The CDR3 sequence: CATSATYNEQFF. The V call is TRBV15, the J call TRBJ2-1. Germline V gives CDR1 LNHNV, CDR2 YYDKDF (reference sequence). The CDR3 runs 12 residues.

The genes are TRBV12-3 or TRBV12-4 and TRBJ2-3. The CDR3 runs to 15 residues. The CDR3 here is CASSAWLEYTDTQYF.

The chain has TRBV2 and TRBJ1-1. This CDR3 region has 11 residues. Germline CDR1 and CDR2: SNHLY and FYNNEI. Here the CDR3 reads CASLGGPGAFF. Filled out from reference TRBV2 and TRBJ1-1, the complete variable domain reads EPEVTQTPSHQVTQMGQEVILRCVPISNHLYFYWYRQILGQKVEFLVSFYNNEISEKSEIFDDQFSVERPDGSNFTLKIRSTKLEDSAMYFCASLGGPGAFFGQGTRLTVV.

This chain links TRBV7-9 with TRBJ2-1; lacking DNA, the TRBD2 call made by TCRdb goes unchecked. CDR1 and CDR2 (germline): SEHNR, FQNEAQ (reference sequence). The CDR3 sequence is 12 residues long. The CDR3 reads CASSSLAVTQFF.

The chain has TRBV29-1 and TRBJ2-1; TCRdb indicates TRBD1, and absent DNA this call remains unverified. This CDR3 contains 13 residues. Per germline, CDR1 SQVTM and CDR2 ANQGSEA. The CDR3 sequence is CSVEGRQGQLQFF.

This chain joins TRBV11-2 and TRBJ1-1. Per the germline V gene, CDR1 is SGHAT and CDR2 is FQNNGV. The CDR3 length is 17 residues. The chain's CDR3 is CASSLVRQYTMNTEAFF.

V usage is TRBV29-1 and J usage is TRBJ2-2; lacking DNA, the TRBD2 call made by TCRdb goes unchecked. The CDR3 has 15 residues. Per germline, CDR1 SQVTM and CDR2 ANQGSEA. The CDR3 protein is CSTRLAGANTGELFF.

The chain combines TRBV15 with TRBJ2-1; absent DNA, TCRdb's TRBD1 call cannot be checked. The CDR3 is made up of 15 amino acids. Germline-derived CDR1 and CDR2 are LNHNV and YYDKDF (reference sequence). CDR3 in amino acids: CATSREGGHYNEQFF. Looking up the rest from reference TRBV15 and TRBJ2-1 gives the full variable domain: DAMVIQNPRYQVTQFGKPVTLSCSQTLNHNVMYWYQQKSSQAPKLLFHYYDKDFNNEADTPDNFQSRRPNTSFCFLDIRSPGLGDTAMYLCATSREGGHYNEQFFGPGTRLTVL.

The chain has TRBV7-2 and TRBJ1-1. Germline loops: CDR1 SGHTA, CDR2 FQGNSA. The length of the CDR3 is 14 residues. The CDR3 loop reads CASSLGSMNTEAFF.

The gene calls are TRBV29-1 and TRBJ2-1; TCRdb designates TRBD2, a call that cannot be tested without DNA. CDR1 SQVTM and CDR2 ANQGSEA come from the germline V gene. This CDR3 spans 16 amino acids. The CDR3 sequence is CSHLPGLAGPLNEQFF.

The J gene is TRBJ2-7, the V gene TRBV21-1; checking the TCRdb D call of TRBD1 is not possible without DNA. TRBV21-1 is classified as a pseudogene. This CDR3 region has 15 residues. CDR3: CASSKGLRDTYEQYF.

The chain employs TRBV7-9 and TRBJ2-7; TCRdb reports TRBD2, a call that lacks DNA to check it against. The CDR3 runs to 16 residues. The germline CDR1 and CDR2 sequences are SEHNR and FQNEAQ (reference sequence). This chain's CDR3 is CASSLVSIGLSYEQYF. The full variable domain, rest sourced from reference TRBV7-9 and TRBJ2-7, is DTGVSQNPRHKITKRGQNVTFRCDPISEHNRLYWYRQTLGQGPEFLTYFQNEAQLEKSRLLSDRFSAERPKGSFSTLEIQRTEQGDSAMYLCASSLVSIGLSYEQYFGPGTRLTVT.

This rearrangement joins TRBV5-1 to TRBJ2-1; TCRdb outputs TRBD2, but without DNA this stays unchecked. Germline CDR1 SGHRS, CDR2 YFSETQ. The CDR3 runs 14 residues. The CDR3 spells CASSLGVAGNEQFF.

The chain carries TRBV7-8 and TRBJ2-1; the D call of TRBD1 rests on TCRdb alone, since no DNA is present to check it. Germline assignment: CDR1 SGHVS and CDR2 FQNEAQ. The CDR3 loop spans 17 amino acids. The CDR3 is CASTPVRVDEGYGEQFF.